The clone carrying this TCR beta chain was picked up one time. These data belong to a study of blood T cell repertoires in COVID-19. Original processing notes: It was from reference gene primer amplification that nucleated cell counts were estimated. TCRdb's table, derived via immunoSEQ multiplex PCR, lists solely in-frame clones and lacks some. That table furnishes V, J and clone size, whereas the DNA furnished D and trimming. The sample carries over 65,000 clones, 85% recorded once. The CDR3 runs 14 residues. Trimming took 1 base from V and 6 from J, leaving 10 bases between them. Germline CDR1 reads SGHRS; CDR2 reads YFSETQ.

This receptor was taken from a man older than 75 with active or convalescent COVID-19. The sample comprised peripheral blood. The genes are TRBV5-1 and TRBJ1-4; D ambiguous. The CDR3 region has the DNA TGCGCCAGCAGCTTGACCAACGGGGATGAAAAACTGTTTTTT. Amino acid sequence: CASSLTNGDEKLFF.